The 19 T cell receptor beta chains given below trace back to one sample, sequenced in a study of blood T cell repertoires in COVID-19. Clones were sequenced by immunoSEQ multiplex PCR, and TCRdb holds only the in-frame ones, with some missing. Found here are a few hundred thousand clones, 86% of them singletons; the top ten hold 6.2%. Sequenced material: peripheral blood. The receptor set was obtained from a man aged 55 to 70 with acute or convalescent COVID-19.

A single count supports this clone. The rearrangement uses TRBV9 and TRBJ1-2, with D hard to call. CDR3 size: 14 residues. CDR1 and CDR2 from the germline V gene are SGDLS and YYNGEE. V was clipped by 0 bases and J by 4 bases, with 10 bases between them. The CDR3 is CASSVEGGSYGYTF. The DNA for the CDR3 is TGTGCCAGCAGCGTAGAGGGAGGCAGCTATGGCTACACCTTC.

The chain carries TRBV27 and TRBJ1-3; TRBD1 agrees at 7 bases. The CDR3 extends over 14 amino acids. Germline CDR1 MNHEY, CDR2 SMNVEV (reference sequence). V shed 6 bases, J shed 8 bases, and the junction held 10 bases outside the gene matches. The CDR3 region is CASSPETGVDTIYF. The CDR3, as DNA: TGTGCCAGCAGCCCCGAAACAGGGGTGGACACCATATATTTT.

The V gene is TRBV5-6, the J gene TRBJ2-1, with TRBD2 matching over 10 bases. This CDR3 contains 15 residues. V gave up 1 base and J gave up 6 bases; unmatched junction bases: 4. Germline V gene data show CDR1 as SGHDT and CDR2 as YYEEEE. CDR3 nucleotides: TGTGCCAGCAGCTTGAGGCTAGCGGGAGTCAATGAGCAGTTCTTC. Translation gives CASSLRLAGVNEQFF. Full variable domain (remainder filled in from reference TRBV5-6 and TRBJ2-1): DAGVTQSPTHLIKTRGQQVTLRCSPKSGHDTVSWYQQALGQGPQFIFQYYEEEERQRGNFPDRFSGHQFPNYSSELNVNALLLGDSALYLCASSLRLAGVNEQFFGPGTRLTVL.

This chain uses TRBV7-9 with TRBJ1-1; D gene ambiguous. Germline V gene sequence: CDR1 SEHNR, CDR2 FQNEAQ (reference sequence). V dropped 1 base and J dropped 1 base, with 7 bases sitting between them. The length of the CDR3 is 14 residues. The CDR3 spells CASSLDTRNTEAFF. The CDR3 bases are TGTGCCAGCAGCTTAGATACGCGGAACACTGAAGCTTTCTTT.

The table lists this clone with a count of one. V is TRBV19 and J is TRBJ1-1, with 7 bases lining up with TRBD1. The CDR3 covers 19 residues. The junction had 18 bases not matched to a gene; V was cut back by 4 bases and J by 1 base. Germline CDR1 and CDR2: LNHDA and SQIVND (reference sequence). The CDR3 loop reads CASSTRPRDRPGGNTEAFF. The CDR3 DNA follows: TGTGCCAGTAGTACACGACCCAGGGACAGACCAGGAGGGAACACTGAAGCTTTCTTT.

Comment on this clone: Other DNA variants within this sample encode the same CDR3. The chain joins TRBV5-1 to TRBJ2-5; no firm D call. The V end was cut by 4 bases, the J end by 5 bases, with 9 bases between. The CDR3 is 12 residues long. Germline CDR1 and CDR2: SGHRS and YFSETQ. The CDR3 loop reads CASSPSRETQYF. The CDR3 DNA follows: TGCGCCAGCAGCCCGTCCAGGGAGACCCAGTACTTC.

This sequence joins TRBV7-3 and TRBJ2-1, with TRBD2 matching over 10 bases. The length of the CDR3 is 15 residues. Germline CDR1 reads SGHTA; CDR2 reads FQGTGA. With V trimmed by 4 bases and J by 8 bases, 8 bases remained unmatched. CDR3 DNA: TGTGCCAGCAGCTCACCCTCTAGCGGGAGCGATGAGCAGTTCTTC. Its protein is CASSSPSSGSDEQFF.

J is TRBJ1-6 and V is TRBV25-1; TRBD1 aligns across 7 bases. The CDR3 is made up of 14 amino acids. V was clipped by 6 bases and J by 9 bases; unmatched bases: 8. The germline V gene encodes CDR1 MGHDK and CDR2 SYGVNS. CDR3 DNA sequence: TGTGCCAGCAGGGCCAGGGGGTTAGGTTCACCCCTCCACTTT. Translated, it gives CASRARGLGSPLHF.

This chain links TRBV18 with TRBJ1-2, with TRBD1 matching over 7 bases. V lost 3 bases and J lost 4; bases outside the gene matches: 2. CDR3 length: 13 amino acids. Germline CDR1 and CDR2: KGHSH and LQKENI. This chain's CDR3 is CASSPTGAYGYTF. In nucleotides, the CDR3 is TGTGCCAGCTCACCTACAGGGGCCTATGGCTACACCTTC.

This clone is a singleton in its sample. This chain links TRBV5-1 with TRBJ2-2; 9 bases match TRBD1. Germline CDR1 reads SGHRS; CDR2 reads YFSETQ. The CDR3 runs to 13 residues. J was trimmed by 4 bases and V by 7 bases; bases with no gene match: 2. CDR3 sequence: CASGQGTTGELFF. The CDR3 bases are TGCGCCAGCGGACAGGGGACCACCGGGGAGCTGTTTTTT.

V usage is TRBV11-2 and J usage is TRBJ2-1; 9 nucleotides line up with TRBD2. Trimming took 4 bases from V and 9 from J; bases not matched to a gene: 13. There are 16 residues in the CDR3. The germline gives CDR1 SGHAT, CDR2 FQNNGV. CDR3 in amino acids: CASSSPRGRVRGEQFF. As DNA, the CDR3 is TGTGCCAGCAGCTCCCCTCGCGGGAGGGTGAGAGGTGAGCAGTTCTTC.

CDR3: CAWSQDSMQFF. Written as DNA, the CDR3 is TGTGCCTGGAGCCAAGACTCAATGCAGTTCTTC. This chain links TRBV30 with TRBJ2-1; D is unresolved. The germline V gene encodes CDR1 GTSNPN and CDR2 SVGIG (reference sequence). The CDR3 is made up of 11 amino acids. V gave up 3 bases and J gave up 12 bases, with 12 bases separating them.

V usage is TRBV28 and J usage is TRBJ2-7; 11 bases are shared with TRBD2. Germline-derived CDR1 and CDR2 are MDHEN and SYDVKM. After removal of 6 bases from V and 12 bases from J, the junction contained 13 bases not matched to a gene. This CDR3 is 14 amino acids long. CDR3 nucleotides: TGTGCCAGCAGGCCGTCGGGACTAGCGGCCGTACCGTACTTC. It specifies CASRPSGLAAVPYF.

The V call is TRBV5-1, the J call TRBJ2-7; 12 bases map to TRBD1. Trimming took 4 bases from V and 5 from J; bases not matched to a gene: 10. This CDR3 has 16 amino acids. Germline-derived CDR1 and CDR2 are SGHRS and YFSETQ. The CDR3, as DNA: TGCGCCAGCAGCGTCCCCCGGGACAGGGGGCCCCACGAGCAGTACTTC. Protein: CASSVPRDRGPHEQYF.

The CDR3 loop is CASSQGMEWNSYNEQFF. The CDR3 DNA reads TGTGCCAGCAGCCAAGGGATGGAGTGGAACTCCTACAATGAGCAGTTCTTC. The chain uses TRBV4-2 and TRBJ2-1; D ambiguous. This CDR3 contains 17 residues. Deletions cut 1 base from V and 0 bases from J, with 13 bases between. CDR1 and CDR2 from the germline V gene are LGHNA and YNFKEQ.

The chain couples TRBV6-2 or TRBV6-3 to TRBJ2-3; 8 nucleotides line up with TRBD1. Trimming removed 6 bases from V and 2 bases from J; junction bases left unmatched: 7. This CDR3 spans 15 amino acids. Germline V gives CDR1 MNHEY, CDR2 SVGEGT. The CDR3 sequence: CASSWGQVDTDTQYF. The CDR3, as DNA: TGTGCCAGCAGCTGGGGACAGGTAGACACAGATACGCAGTATTTT.

This chain uses TRBV6-5 with TRBJ2-2; weak D call: TRBD2 (5 bases). Trimming took off 0 bases at V and 1 base at J, with 9 bases between the two ends. The germline gives CDR1 MNHEY, CDR2 SVGAGI. The CDR3 covers 16 residues. The CDR3 reads CASSYSRTVNTGELFF. The CDR3 coding sequence is TGTGCCAGCAGTTACTCTCGGACTGTGAACACCGGGGAGCTGTTTTTT.

A single count supports this clone. The CDR3 here is CASSLGQGEDYGYTF. DNA of the CDR3: TGTGCCAGCAGCTTGGGACAGGGGGAGGACTATGGCTACACCTTC. V usage is TRBV7-9 and J usage is TRBJ1-2; 11 bases are shared with TRBD1. Trimming cost V 3 bases and J 3 bases; bases outside gene matches: 3. This CDR3 spans 15 amino acids. Germline V gene data show CDR1 as SEHNR and CDR2 as FQNEAQ (reference sequence).

The chain is built from TRBV12-5 and TRBJ2-1; 9 nucleotides agree with TRBD1. The CDR3 extends over 14 amino acids. Trimming at V came to 4 bases and at J to 8 bases, leaving 6 bases not matched to a gene. Germline-derived CDR1 and CDR2 are LGHNT and FRNRAP. The DNA for the CDR3 is TGTGCTAGTGGTTCCCGGGACAGGGCTGATGAGCAGTTCTTC. Its translation is CASGSRDRADEQFF. Combining the CDR3 with reference TRBV12-5 and TRBJ2-1 gives the whole variable domain DARVTQTPRHKVTEMGQEVTMRCQPILGHNTVFWYRQTMMQGLELLAYFRNRAPLDDSGMPKDRFSAEMPDATLATLKIQPSEPRDSAVYFCASGSRDRADEQFFGPGTRLTVL.